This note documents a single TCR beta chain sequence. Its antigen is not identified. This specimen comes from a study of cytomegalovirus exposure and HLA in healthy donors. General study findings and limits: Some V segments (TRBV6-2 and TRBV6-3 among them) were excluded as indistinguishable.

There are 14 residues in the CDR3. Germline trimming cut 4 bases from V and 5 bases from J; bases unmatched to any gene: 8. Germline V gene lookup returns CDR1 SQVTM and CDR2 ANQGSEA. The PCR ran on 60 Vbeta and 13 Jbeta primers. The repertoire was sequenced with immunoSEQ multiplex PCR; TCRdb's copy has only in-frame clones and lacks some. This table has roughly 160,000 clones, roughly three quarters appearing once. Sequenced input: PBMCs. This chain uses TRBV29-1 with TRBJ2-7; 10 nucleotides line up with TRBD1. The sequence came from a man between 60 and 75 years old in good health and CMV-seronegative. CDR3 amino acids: CSVGGDRGGDEQYF. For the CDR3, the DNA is TGCAGCGTTGGAGGGGACAGGGGTGGAGACGAGCAGTACTTC.